This TCR beta chain derives from a study of Ad26.COV2.S vaccination and SARS-CoV-2 variants. This table comes from immunoSEQ multiplex PCR, and its TCRdb copy is limited to in-frame clones, with some not included. The sample has 400,000 to 500,000 clones; 70% to 90% are singletons. Treatment reported: roughly 19 received Ad26.COV2.S at low or high dose, single or two shots; 5 received placebo; per-sample allocation not given. Repertoires come from day 63 after the first vaccine or placebo injection. The sample consisted of peripheral blood, taken in a trial of Ad26.COV2.S vaccine versus placebo. The source is a person between 18 and 65 years old who received the Ad26.COV2.S COVID-19 vaccine or a placebo.

CDR3 bases: TGTGCCAGCAGCTCCACAGGGATTCTTTATGGCTACACCTTC. Translating gives CASSSTGILYGYTF. The chain recombines TRBV7-9 with TRBJ1-2; D is perhaps TRBD1 (6 bases). V lost 4 bases to trimming and J lost 5 bases, with 14 bases between them. The CDR3 has 14 residues. Germline V gene lookup returns CDR1 SEHNR and CDR2 FQNEAQ (reference sequence).